This record concerns one T cell receptor beta chain sequence. The data were obtained in a study of blood T cells in healthy people across ages. The CDR3 totals 12 residues. CDR1 and CDR2 from the germline V gene are DFQATT and SNEGSKA (reference sequence). Combining a sample-barcoded 5' primer with a J-beta primer mix, a second PCR ran for roughly 7 to 12 cycles. TCRdb re-derived calls from the 5' RACE reads in MiXCR, one entry per CDR3 protein. This sample yields 800,000 or so distinct CDR3 sequences, of which approximately 25% are seen a single time; more than 3% belongs to the top ten. These data were likewise used in another study, on T cells of mothers and their children.

This rearrangement joins TRBV20-1 to TRBJ2-5, with a possible D match to TRBD1 (5 bases). The DNA matches TRBJ2-7 better at its end, which makes the J call doubtful. The sequencing sample was made of blood. The TCR comes from a boy younger than 18 in good health. CDR3 amino acids: CSGHGPSYEQYF. CDR3 coding DNA: TGCAGCGGACACGGCCCCTCCTACGAGCAGTACTTC.